This record looks at one T cell receptor beta chain sequence and its context. No antigen is known for it. The entry originates in a study of Ad26.COV2.S vaccination and SARS-CoV-2 variants. General observations from the study: Substantial breadth was reportedly displayed by spike-specific CD8+ and CD4+ T cell responses after vaccination. Non-spike TCR breadth was similar in vaccine and placebo recipients.

The repertoire was sequenced with immunoSEQ multiplex PCR; TCRdb's copy has only in-frame clones and lacks some. The profile covers 350,000 to 400,000 clones, with approximately 90% appearing a single time and around 1.8% taken by the ten largest. The ends were cut back, 4 bases at V and 1 base at J, with 7 bases in the middle. This CDR3 is 12 amino acids long. CDR1 is GTSNPN and CDR2 is SVGIG in the germline V gene (reference sequence). Treatment here: some 20 received Ad26.COV2.S at low or high dose, single or two shots; roughly 5 received placebo; per-sample allocation not given. The study sampled participants on day 63 after the first vaccine or placebo injection. Adults aged 18-55 years in Boston included the donor.

The sequence was collected from a person aged 18-65 years who received the Ad26.COV2.S COVID-19 vaccine or a placebo. The V gene is TRBV30, the J gene TRBJ1-2; perhaps TRBD1 as D (5 bases). Sequenced here: peripheral blood, sampled in a trial of Ad26.COV2.S vaccine versus placebo. The CDR3 DNA reads TGTGCCTGGACAGGGAGTAACTATGGCTACACCTTC. It specifies CAWTGSNYGYTF.